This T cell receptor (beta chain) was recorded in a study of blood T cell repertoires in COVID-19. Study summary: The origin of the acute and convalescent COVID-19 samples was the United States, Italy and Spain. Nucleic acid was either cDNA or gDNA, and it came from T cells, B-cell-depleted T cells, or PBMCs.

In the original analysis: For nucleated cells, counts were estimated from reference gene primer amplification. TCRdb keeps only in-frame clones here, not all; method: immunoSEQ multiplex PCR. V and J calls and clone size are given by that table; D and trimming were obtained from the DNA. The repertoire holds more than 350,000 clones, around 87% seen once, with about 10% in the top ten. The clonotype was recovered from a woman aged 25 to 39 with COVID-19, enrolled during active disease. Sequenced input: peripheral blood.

CDR3 amino acids: CASAADRVGQPQHF. The CDR3 DNA reads as TGTGCCAGTGCTGCAGACAGGGTTGGGCAGCCCCAGCATTTT. V usage is TRBV19 and J usage is TRBJ1-5, with TRBD1 identical over 7 bases. V trimming: 8 bases; J trimming: 7 bases; junction bases outside the gene matches: 11. The length of the CDR3 is 14 residues. Germline V lookup: CDR1 LNHDA, CDR2 SQIVND (reference sequence). The full variable domain, rest sourced from reference TRBV19 and TRBJ1-5, is DGGITQSPKYLFRKEGQNVTLSCEQNLNHDAMYWYRQDPGQGLRLIYYSQIVNDFQKGDIAEGYSVSREKKESFPLTVTSAQKNPTAFYLCASAADRVGQPQHFGDGTRLSIL.